The 27 T cell receptor beta chains in this list originate from one sample, sequenced in a study of CD8 T cells in Susac syndrome. Reverse transcription of roughly 0.45 to 1 ug RNA was carried out with random hexamers. Via MiXCR, TCRdb re-called the immunoSEQ multiplex PCR reads, giving one row per CDR3 protein. This table has some 110,000 distinct CDR3 sequences, around 94% appearing once. Sequenced sample: CD8+ T cells from PBMCs. The receptors shown here come from a human donor with Susac syndrome.

This chain links TRBV9 with TRBJ2-5; 8 nucleotides line up with TRBD2. Germline-derived CDR1 and CDR2 are SGDLS and YYNGEE. The J segment lost 4 bases and the V segment lost 1 base, leaving 6 bases of the junction unmatched. CDR3 length equals 15 residues. CDR3 loop: CASSVTGGARETQYF. The CDR3 coding sequence is TGTGCCAGCAGCGTAACCGGGGGGGCCCGAGAGACCCAGTACTTC. The whole variable domain, remainder taken from reference TRBV9 and TRBJ2-5, is DSGVTQTPKHLITATGQRVTLRCSPRSGDLSVYWYQQSLDQGLQFLIQYYNGEERAKGNILERFSAQQFPDLHSELNLSSLELGDSALYFCASSVTGGARETQYFGPGTRLLVL.

The V gene is TRBV18, the J gene TRBJ2-3; 7 nucleotides align to TRBD2. The CDR3 contains 16 residues. Germline-derived CDR1 and CDR2 are KGHSH and LQKENI. V lost 2 bases, J lost 2 bases, and 7 bases stayed unmatched. The CDR3 reads CASSPDPSGATDTQYF. The DNA of the CDR3 is TGTGCCAGCTCACCAGATCCCAGCGGGGCCACAGATACGCAGTATTTT.

The chain couples TRBV14 to TRBJ1-6; TRBD1 is a possible D gene (6 bases). CDR3 size: 14 residues. V lost 4 bases and J 10 bases, leaving 14 bases between the germline ends. From germline, CDR1 is SGHDN and CDR2 FVKESK. This CDR3 reads CASSPPGHGSPLHF. Here the CDR3 DNA reads TGTGCCAGCAGCCCCCCGGGACATGGCTCACCCCTCCACTTT.

This rearrangement joins TRBV27 to TRBJ1-1, with 7 bases identical to TRBD1. Germline CDR1 is MNHEY and CDR2 is SMNVEV (reference sequence). The CDR3 totals 15 residues. Trimming removed 4 bases from V and 0 bases from J; junction bases left unmatched: 5. The CDR3 loop reads CASSSRTGLNTEAFF. CDR3 in DNA: TGTGCCAGCAGTTCGCGGACAGGATTGAACACTGAAGCTTTCTTT.

The genes are TRBV6-2 or TRBV6-3 and TRBJ2-7; 12 positions agree with TRBD2. From germline, CDR1 is MNHEY and CDR2 SVGEGT. The J segment lost 2 bases and the V segment lost 7 bases, leaving 3 bases of the junction unmatched. The CDR3 is 14 amino acids. CDR3 sequence: CASKLAGGTYEQYF. The DNA for the CDR3 is TGTGCCAGCAAACTAGCGGGGGGAACCTACGAGCAGTACTTC.

The chain has TRBV7-8 and TRBJ2-2; D remains ambiguous. CDR3 size: 15 residues. Deletions cut 3 bases from V and 4 bases from J, with 12 bases between. CDR1 and CDR2 (germline): SGHVS, FQNEAQ. The CDR3 bases are TGTGCCAGCAGCTTGCCCCCTAAGACCACCGGGGAGCTGTTTTTT. It translates to CASSLPPKTTGELFF. The entire variable domain, with the rest obtained from reference TRBV7-8 and TRBJ2-2, is as follows: GAGVSQSPRYKVAKRGQDVALRCDPISGHVSLFWYQQALGQGPEFLTYFQNEAQLDKSGLPSDRFFAERPEGSVSTLKIQRTQQEDSAVYLCASSLPPKTTGELFFGEGSRLTVL.

This chain links TRBV29-1 with TRBJ1-1, with 11 nucleotides matching TRBD1. Germline V gene lookup returns CDR1 SQVTM and CDR2 ANQGSEA. The CDR3 loop spans 16 amino acids. Germline trimming cut 0 bases from V and 5 bases from J; bases unmatched to any gene: 8. The CDR3, as DNA: TGCAGCGTTGAAGAAAGAGGGACAGGGGGGGGGACTGAAGCTTTCTTT. It specifies CSVEERGTGGGTEAFF.

The gene calls are TRBV4-3 and TRBJ2-1; 8 bases are shared with TRBD1. This CDR3 has 15 residues. Unmatched junction bases numbered 5, after V lost 0 bases and J lost 7 bases. The germline gives CDR1 LGHNA, CDR2 YSLEER. CDR3 loop: CASSQDSRGQNEQFF. The DNA for the CDR3 is TGCGCCAGCAGCCAAGACAGCAGGGGGCAAAATGAGCAGTTCTTC.

CDR3: CASPRRRSYNEQFF. CDR3 nucleotides: TGTGCCAGCCCCCGGCGTCGCTCCTACAATGAGCAGTTCTTC. The J gene is TRBJ2-1, the V gene TRBV7-7, with no clear D. V shed 8 bases and J shed 0 bases, with 11 bases lying between them. Germline V gene lookup returns CDR1 SSHAT and CDR2 FNYEAQ (reference sequence). This CDR3 spans 14 amino acids.

The chain uses TRBV12-3 or TRBV12-4 and TRBJ2-1, with 9 bases fitting TRBD2. The CDR3 runs to 14 residues. J was trimmed by 7 bases and V by 6 bases; bases with no gene match: 7. This CDR3 reads CASRSLAGPNEQFF. The CDR3 coding sequence is TGTGCCAGCAGGTCCCTAGCGGGGCCAAATGAGCAGTTCTTC.

The V gene is TRBV20-1, the J gene TRBJ2-7, with 8 nucleotides matching TRBD1. Germline assignment: CDR1 DFQATT and CDR2 SNEGSKA (reference sequence). V lost 7 bases to trimming and J lost 4 bases; unmatched junction nucleotides: 15. CDR3 length: 15 amino acids. The CDR3 DNA is TGCAGTGTCAAAGAGCCGTGGACAGGGCGATACGAGCAGTACTTC. Its translation: CSVKEPWTGRYEQYF.

Only one count was recorded for this clonotype. The chain carries TRBV7-9 and TRBJ1-2, with unresolved D. Deletions cut 1 base from V and 6 bases from J, with 15 bases between. Germline V lookup: CDR1 SEHNR, CDR2 FQNEAQ (reference sequence). The CDR3 is made up of 15 amino acids. The CDR3 spells CASSLELDYEHGYTF. The CDR3 DNA reads TGTGCCAGCAGCTTAGAGTTGGATTACGAGCATGGCTACACCTTC.

The chain employs TRBV12-3 or TRBV12-4 and TRBJ2-7, with 7 nucleotides matching TRBD1. CDR3 length equals 16 residues. V shed 8 bases and J 2 bases; nucleotides not matched to a gene: 15. The CDR3: CASSERGLPLAYEQYF. CDR3 coding DNA: TGTGCCAGCTCGGAGAGGGGGCTTCCGTTAGCCTACGAGCAGTACTTC.

The chain links TRBV3-1 to TRBJ1-1, with a tentative D call TRBD1 (5 bases). V lost 0 bases and J 5 bases, leaving 10 bases between the germline ends. This CDR3 contains 14 residues. Germline V gene lookup returns CDR1 LGHDT and CDR2 YNNKEL (reference sequence). The CDR3 DNA sequence: TGTGCCAGCAGCCAAGATGTGGGGGGGACTGAAGCTTTCTTT. Translation gives CASSQDVGGTEAFF.

This chain uses TRBV4-2 with TRBJ2-5; 7 nucleotides line up with TRBD2. Germline-derived CDR1 and CDR2 are LGHNA and YNFKEQ. The CDR3 is 17 amino acids. V lost 1 base, J lost 1 base, and 9 bases stayed unmatched. CDR3: CASSQGPGGGSQETQYF. In nucleotides, the CDR3 is TGTGCCAGCAGCCAAGGCCCGGGGGGTGGGTCCCAAGAGACCCAGTACTTC.

This clonotype was seen only once. CDR3 nucleotides: TGTGCCAGCAGCTTTCAGGACAGCTCCTACGAGCAGTACTTC. It translates to CASSFQDSSYEQYF. V usage is TRBV7-9 and J usage is TRBJ2-7, with D possibly TRBD1 on 6 matching bases. This CDR3 is 14 amino acids long. Germline CDR1 and CDR2: SEHNR and FQNEAQ (reference sequence). V was clipped by 3 bases and J by 0 bases, with 9 bases between them. The full variable domain, in which reference TRBV7-9 and TRBJ2-7 provide the parts outside the CDR3, is DTGVSQNPRHKITKRGQNVTFRCDPISEHNRLYWYRQTLGQGPEFLTYFQNEAQLEKSRLLSDRFSAERPKGSFSTLEIQRTEQGDSAMYLCASSFQDSSYEQYFGPGTRLTVT.

CDR3 region: CATLDRTYGYTF. The CDR3 bases are TGTGCCACCCTGGACAGAACCTATGGCTACACCTTC. The chain is built from TRBV27 and TRBJ1-2; D is perhaps TRBD1 (6 bases). Trimming stripped 10 bases from V and 4 bases from J, with 13 bases between. Germline V gene sequence: CDR1 MNHEY, CDR2 SMNVEV (reference sequence). The CDR3 totals 12 residues.

DNA of the CDR3: TGTGCCAGCAGTTTATACGGACCCTACGAGCAGTACTTC. Its protein product is CASSLYGPYEQYF. V gene TRBV27 combines with J gene TRBJ2-7; D is ambiguous. Trimming cost V 1 base and J 2 bases, with 6 bases left between them. The CDR3 sequence is 13 residues long. The germline gives CDR1 MNHEY, CDR2 SMNVEV (reference sequence).

This chain uses TRBV27 with TRBJ1-6, with a weak D call TRBD1 (6 bases). This CDR3 is 13 amino acids long. The germline V and J ends were trimmed by 3 bases and 7 bases, with 7 bases remaining between them. The germline gives CDR1 MNHEY, CDR2 SMNVEV (reference sequence). CDR3 in DNA: TGTGCCAGCAGTTTCCAGGGGAATTCACCCCTCCACTTT. The encoded protein is CASSFQGNSPLHF.

This chain connects TRBV4-2 to TRBJ2-7; 7 nucleotides line up with TRBD1. CDR3 size: 18 residues. The V gene's germline CDR1 is LGHNA and CDR2 YNFKEQ. Unmatched junction bases numbered 15, after V lost 1 base and J lost 3 bases. The CDR3 sequence: CASSQGPQDRELRYEQYF. DNA for the CDR3: TGTGCCAGCAGCCAAGGTCCCCAAGACAGGGAATTGCGCTACGAGCAGTACTTC.

DNA of the CDR3: TGTGCCAGCAGCGCCCGGGACAGCCCAAGAGGCTACACCTTC. Translation gives CASSARDSPRGYTF. The chain links TRBV9 to TRBJ1-2; 7 nucleotides match TRBD1. V trimming: 3 bases; J trimming: 8 bases; junction bases outside the gene matches: 10. CDR1 and CDR2 (germline): SGDLS, YYNGEE. The CDR3 length is 14 residues.

The chain links TRBV15 to TRBJ1-1; TRBD1 agrees at 8 bases. CDR1 is LNHNV, CDR2 YYDKDF, per germline (reference sequence). The CDR3 loop spans 15 amino acids. Trimming took 5 bases from V and 4 from J; bases not matched to a gene: 9. CDR3 coding DNA: TGTGCCACCAGCGGGGGACAAACAGGGGGCACTGAAGCTTTCTTT. Protein: CATSGGQTGGTEAFF.

The chain has TRBV29-1 and TRBJ1-1; D gene ambiguous. V gave up 6 bases and J gave up 2 bases, with 16 bases separating them. Germline V gene sequence: CDR1 SQVTM, CDR2 ANQGSEA. The CDR3 is 14 residues long. In nucleotides, the CDR3 is TGCAGCGTCCGAATGGCGGGGATCAACACTGAAGCTTTCTTT. It yields the protein CSVRMAGINTEAFF.

The gene calls are TRBV25-1 and TRBJ2-5; no clear D. This CDR3 is 12 amino acids long. V was shortened by 4 bases and J by 5 bases, with 8 bases between the two germline ends. CDR1 and CDR2 (germline): MGHDK, SYGVNS. CDR3: CASSVGYETQYF. The CDR3 bases are TGTGCCAGCAGTGTGGGGTACGAGACCCAGTACTTC.

The CDR3 loop reads CASSPGTGSITEAFF. CDR3 DNA: TGCGCCAGCAGCCCCGGGACAGGGAGTATCACTGAAGCTTTCTTT. The chain joins TRBV5-1 to TRBJ1-1; 9 bases match TRBD1. The germline V gene encodes CDR1 SGHRS and CDR2 YFSETQ. This CDR3 spans 15 amino acids. Germline trimming cut 4 bases from V and 4 bases from J; bases unmatched to any gene: 8.

V gene TRBV29-1 combines with J gene TRBJ2-2; D is perhaps TRBD1 or TRBD2 (5 bases each). CDR3 length: 16 residues. CDR1 and CDR2 from the germline V gene are SQVTM and ANQGSEA. The V end lost 1 base, the J end lost 4 bases, and 16 bases lay between the germline ends. The CDR3 spells CSVEGAGLGVTGELFF. CDR3 bases: TGCAGCGTTGAAGGGGCAGGGCTGGGAGTCACCGGGGAGCTGTTTTTT.

The chain joins TRBV20-1 to TRBJ2-7, with unresolved D. V lost 3 bases to trimming and J lost 3 bases, with 9 bases between them. Germline V gene data show CDR1 as DFQATT and CDR2 as SNEGSKA (reference sequence). The CDR3 has 12 amino acids. The CDR3 reads CSARDLGYEQYF. Here the CDR3 DNA reads TGCAGTGCTAGGGACCTGGGCTACGAGCAGTACTTC.